The rows below give T cell receptor beta chains drawn from one sample of a study of blood T cell repertoires in COVID-19. Sequencing was performed with immunoSEQ multiplex PCR; in TCRdb, only in-frame clones are kept and a portion is missing. This table has fewer than 150,000 clones, less than 85% appearing once. The sequenced sample consisted of peripheral blood. Receptors were obtained from a human donor with acute or convalescent COVID-19. The donor label of this sample is uncertain. Each CDR3 is given without its conserved first and last residue. Fields, in order: CDR3 length, J gene, V gene, CDR3 protein.

15 TRBJ2-5 TRBV7-3 ASSLSPPLAVQETQY
12 TRBJ1-4 TRBV3-1/TRBV3-2 ASSHSRNVEKLF
15 TRBJ1-3 TRBV14 ASSQVPGRSSGNTIY
16 TRBJ2-5 TRBV7-2 ASSLVGRARGAQETQY
13 TRBJ1-2 TRBV7-9 ASSSWNSASDGYT
11 TRBJ2-3 TRBV29-1 SVEGSVSDTQY
11 TRBJ1-5 TRBV6-5 ASSPGQLQPQH
15 TRBJ2-1 TRBV7-6 ASSLGRGLSSYNEQF
13 TRBJ2-3 TRBV5-1 ASSLGGKWTDTQY
14 TRBJ2-5 TRBV4-2 ASSQETSGGAETQY
14 TRBJ2-1 TRBV7-9 ASSFVPGLEIGEQF
11 TRBJ1-1 TRBV25-1 ASSEGGGGGAF
11 TRBJ1-6 TRBV25-1 ASSGLDSSPLH
12 TRBJ1-6 TRBV5-4 ASRWDSSGSPLH
11 TRBJ2-2 TRBV29-1 SARTGGTGELF
13 TRBJ2-6 TRBV19 ASSPGASGANVLT
14 TRBJ1-3 TRBV4-1 ASSQLDSSSGNTIY
12 TRBJ2-3 TRBV10-1 ASSESTGGDTQY
11 TRBJ2-6 TRBV7-9 ASSPFGANVLT
15 TRBJ1-4 TRBV7-6 ASSLRTGGSTNEKLF
13 TRBJ2-1 TRBV4-1 ASSPHSGGADEQF
15 TRBJ2-6 TRBV13 ASSLGQGAHGANVLT
11 TRBJ2-5 TRBV7-2 ASTLGGMRGQY
12 TRBJ1-6 TRBV2 ASSEGPINSPLH
13 TRBJ2-1 TRBV6-5 ASSYSTSGVNEQF
9 TRBJ1-6 TRBV6-5 ASGQNSPLH
12 TRBJ1-1 TRBV30 AWSLTGLNTEAF
11 TRBJ1-2 TRBV6-5 ASTLQTGRGYT